Below are 14 T cell receptor beta chains sequenced from a single sample in a study of cytomegalovirus exposure and HLA in healthy donors. The PCR employed 60 Vbeta primers together with 13 Jbeta primers. Sequenced by immunoSEQ multiplex PCR; TCRdb stores in-frame clones only, minus some. Among approximately 100,000 clones listed, around 70% were seen once. Input material: PBMCs. Receptor source: a man in his fifties in good health and CMV-seronegative.

The chain combines TRBV5-4 with TRBJ1-2, with D possibly TRBD1 on 6 matching bases. The CDR3 runs 16 residues. V shed 6 bases and J shed 5 bases, with 23 bases lying between them. Germline V lookup: CDR1 SGHNT, CDR2 YYREEE (reference sequence). In nucleotides, the CDR3 is TGTGCCAGCACCATCGGAGGGGGAGGGAAAGAGTATGGCTACACCTTC. This gives the protein CASTIGGGGKEYGYTF. Supplemented by reference TRBV5-4 and TRBJ1-2, the full variable domain reads ETGVTQSPTHLIKTRGQQVTLRCSSQSGHNTVSWYQQALGQGPQFIFQYYREEENGRGNFPPRFSGLQFPNYSSELNVNALELDDSALYLCASTIGGGGKEYGYTFGSGTRLTVV.

The chain carries TRBV7-2 and TRBJ2-7; no firm D call. CDR1 and CDR2 (germline): SGHTA, FQGNSA. Trimming took off 6 bases at V and 7 bases at J, with 10 bases between the two ends. The CDR3 length is 11 residues. The CDR3 reads CASRRAGEQYF. The CDR3 nucleotides are TGTGCCAGCAGACGAGCAGGAGAGCAGTACTTC.

The rearrangement joins TRBV19 to TRBJ2-1; a weak D match, TRBD1 (6 bases). Germline loops: CDR1 LNHDA, CDR2 SQIVND (reference sequence). The CDR3 extends over 16 amino acids. V lost 1 base and J lost 5, with 15 bases in between. The CDR3 DNA sequence: TGTGCCAGTAGTATAGGGGTACAGGGTTTCGACAATGAGCAGTTCTTC. Protein sequence: CASSIGVQGFDNEQFF.

This clone was seen only a few times. The CDR3 reads CASSFDRGTGELFF. The CDR3, as DNA: TGTGCCAGCAGTTTCGACCGAGGGACCGGGGAGCTGTTTTTT. This chain uses TRBV6-4 with TRBJ2-2; TRBD2 might be the D (5 bases). Trimming pared 5 bases from V and 5 bases from J, leaving 12 bases between. CDR3 length equals 14 residues. In germline, CDR1 is MRHNA, CDR2 SNTAGT.

A single count supports this clone. CDR3 residues: CASHAGGSYEQYF. The CDR3 DNA is TGTGCCAGCCACGCGGGAGGCTCCTACGAGCAGTACTTC. V and J are TRBV2 and TRBJ2-7, with TRBD2 matching 8 bases. The CDR3 is made up of 13 amino acids. Germline CDR1 SNHLY, CDR2 FYNNEI. The junction had 3 bases not matched to a gene; V was cut back by 8 bases and J by 0 bases.

The V and J genes are TRBV9 and TRBJ2-1; possible D gene TRBD1, 6 bases. V lost 2 bases and J lost 6, with 18 bases in between. Germline CDR1 reads SGDLS; CDR2 reads YYNGEE. The CDR3 extends over 16 amino acids. CDR3 DNA sequence: TGTGCCAGCAGCGTCGTCGGGACATCCAGGGGCAATGAGCAGTTCTTC. This codes for CASSVVGTSRGNEQFF. Supplemented by reference TRBV9 and TRBJ2-1, the full variable domain reads DSGVTQTPKHLITATGQRVTLRCSPRSGDLSVYWYQQSLDQGLQFLIQYYNGEERAKGNILERFSAQQFPDLHSELNLSSLELGDSALYFCASSVVGTSRGNEQFFGPGTRLTVL.

V and J are TRBV5-1 and TRBJ2-1; 11 bases agree with TRBD2. CDR1 is SGHRS, CDR2 YFSETQ, per germline. The V and J ends lost 0 bases and 4 bases, in that order; junction bases with no gene match: 3. The CDR3 runs to 16 residues. CDR3 protein: CASSLGLAGGYNEQFF. CDR3 nucleotides: TGCGCCAGCAGCTTGGGGCTAGCGGGAGGTTACAATGAGCAGTTCTTC.

V usage is TRBV29-1 and J usage is TRBJ2-3; 7 bases match TRBD2. In germline, CDR1 is SQVTM, CDR2 ANQGSEA. This CDR3 region has 14 residues. The V segment lost 4 bases and the J segment 0 bases; nucleotides outside the gene matches: 4. The CDR3 DNA reads TGCAGCGTTGCTCGGGGGGTGAGCACAGATACGCAGTATTTT. It translates to CSVARGVSTDTQYF.

The V gene is TRBV16, the J gene TRBJ2-1; 9 bases fit TRBD2. From germline, CDR1 is KGHSY and CDR2 FQNENV. V lost 1 base to trimming and J lost 3 bases; unmatched junction nucleotides: 1. This CDR3 has 15 residues. CDR3 sequence reads: CASSQLAGDYNEQFF. The CDR3 nucleotides read TGTGCCAGCAGCCAATTAGCGGGAGACTACAATGAGCAGTTCTTC.

J is TRBJ2-7 and V is TRBV4-1; tentatively, D is TRBD2 (6 bases). Trimming left V 4 bases short and J 4 bases short, with 14 bases between. The length of the CDR3 is 14 residues. Germline V gene sequence: CDR1 MGHRA, CDR2 YSYEKL. This CDR3 is CASSPGGAGYEQYF. Written as DNA, the CDR3 is TGCGCCAGCAGCCCGGGCGGGGCAGGGTACGAGCAGTACTTC.

The chain carries TRBV10-2 and TRBJ1-6; perhaps TRBD1 as D (6 bases). The germline gives CDR1 WSHSY, CDR2 SAAADI. CDR3 length equals 15 residues. Trimming removed 6 bases from V and 8 bases from J, with 17 bases in between. CDR3 nucleotides: TGCGCCAGCAGGCCGGGGGGGCCCCGGGATTCACCCCTCCACTTT. It is translated as CASRPGGPRDSPLHF.

The rearrangement uses TRBV11-2 and TRBJ1-6, with 7 bases lining up with TRBD1. This CDR3 comprises 18 residues. Trimming at V came to 5 bases and at J to 7 bases, leaving 17 bases not matched to a gene. Germline loops: CDR1 SGHAT, CDR2 FQNNGV. The CDR3 protein is CASSRRTGDTTSNSPLHF. The CDR3 region has the DNA TGTGCCAGCAGCCGCCGGACAGGAGACACAACATCAAATTCACCCCTCCACTTT.

The J gene is TRBJ2-3, the V gene TRBV5-6; D gene unclear. The germline V and J ends were trimmed by 2 bases and 5 bases, with 6 bases remaining between them. The CDR3 length is 12 residues. Germline V lookup: CDR1 SGHDT, CDR2 YYEEEE. The CDR3 reads CASSFGRDTQYF. DNA of the CDR3: TGTGCCAGCAGCTTTGGCCGAGATACGCAGTATTTT.

The CDR3 region has the DNA TGTGCCAGCAGCTCTTTCATCGGAGCGAACACCGGGGAGCTGTTTTTT. Translated, it gives CASSSFIGANTGELFF. V usage is TRBV11-3 and J usage is TRBJ2-2, with D uncertain. CDR1 and CDR2 from the germline V gene are SGHNT and YENEEA. V dropped 4 bases and J dropped 0 bases, with 12 bases sitting between them. This CDR3 region has 16 residues.